This entry lists 8 T cell receptor beta chains sequenced from one sample in a study of shared clonotypes between healthy human individuals. Terminally differentiated effector memory CD45RA+ cells were left out of the naive CD8 fraction, which was CD45RO-negative and positively selected for CCR7. The assay was immunoSEQ multiplex PCR, and TCRdb's table has in-frame clones only and misses some. Altogether hundreds of thousands of clones are present, 92% being singletons, with the ten largest covering approximately 24%. Sequencing used naive CD8+ T cells sorted from blood. These receptors all come from a man aged 25 to 45 in good health.

The chain couples TRBV7-3 to TRBJ2-1; 8 bases agree with TRBD2. The CDR3 covers 14 residues. V lost 5 bases, J lost 3 bases, and 3 bases stayed unmatched. The germline V gene encodes CDR1 SGHTA and CDR2 FQGTGA. CDR3 nucleotides: TGTGCCAGCAGCCCGGGACTAGGCTACAATGAGCAGTTCTTC. Translated, it gives CASSPGLGYNEQFF.

V is TRBV6-1 and J is TRBJ2-1; unclear D gene. Looked up from germline, CDR1 is MNHNS and CDR2 is SASEGT. V lost 6 bases and J 4 bases, leaving 7 bases between the germline ends. CDR3 length: 12 amino acids. The chain's CDR3 is CASRAVYNEQFF. In DNA form, the CDR3 reads TGTGCCAGCAGGGCCGTATACAATGAGCAGTTCTTC.

V and J are TRBV28 and TRBJ2-5, with D perhaps TRBD1 or TRBD2 (5 bases each). Germline CDR1 is MDHEN and CDR2 is SYDVKM. V lost 1 base and J lost 0, with 12 bases in between. The CDR3 sequence is 16 residues long. The CDR3 here is CASSLYNGANQETQYF. CDR3 DNA: TGTGCCAGCAGTTTATATAACGGGGCCAACCAAGAGACCCAGTACTTC.

This chain uses TRBV28 with TRBJ1-1; no firm D call. This CDR3 region has 15 residues. In germline, CDR1 is MDHEN, CDR2 SYDVKM. Trimming stripped 2 bases from V and 5 bases from J, with 15 bases between. CDR3 amino acids: CASSLRRVRRTEAFF. CDR3 nucleotides: TGTGCCAGCAGTTTACGTAGGGTTCGGCGGACTGAAGCTTTCTTT.

V usage is TRBV13 and J usage is TRBJ2-1; possibly TRBD1 for D (5 bases). Trimming took 0 bases from V and 7 from J, leaving 13 bases between them. CDR1 PRHDT and CDR2 FYEKMQ come from the germline V gene (reference sequence). The CDR3 covers 15 residues. CDR3 coding DNA: TGTGCCAGCAGCTTAGGCGGGCAGGGATGGAATGAGCAGTTCTTC. Protein: CASSLGGQGWNEQFF.

The V and J genes are TRBV27 and TRBJ2-7; TRBD2 matches 10 bases. This CDR3 comprises 15 residues. Looked up from germline, CDR1 is MNHEY and CDR2 is SMNVEV (reference sequence). The V gene end was trimmed by 3 bases and the J gene end by 3 bases; junction bases not matched to a gene: 5. CDR3 residues: CASSLTGTSVYEQYF. The CDR3 DNA follows: TGTGCCAGCAGTTTGACCGGGACTAGCGTCTACGAGCAGTACTTC.

The rearrangement uses TRBV7-8 and TRBJ1-5; D not resolved. The CDR3 totals 14 residues. Deletions cut 7 bases from V and 0 bases from J, with 10 bases between. Germline CDR1 and CDR2: SGHVS and FQNEAQ. CDR3 in DNA: TGTGCCAGCACCCGTGGGTATAGCAATCAGCCCCAGCATTTT. Amino acid sequence: CASTRGYSNQPQHF. Supplemented by reference TRBV7-8 and TRBJ1-5, the full variable domain reads GAGVSQSPRYKVAKRGQDVALRCDPISGHVSLFWYQQALGQGPEFLTYFQNEAQLDKSGLPSDRFFAERPEGSVSTLKIQRTQQEDSAVYLCASTRGYSNQPQHFGDGTRLSIL.

J is TRBJ2-1 and V is TRBV28, with D uncertain. This CDR3 comprises 13 residues. V was pared by 6 bases and J by 8 bases, with 14 bases between. Germline CDR1 and CDR2: MDHEN and SYDVKM. This CDR3 reads CASSFLLSDEQFF. CDR3 coding DNA: TGTGCCAGCAGCTTTCTTTTGTCCGATGAGCAGTTCTTC.